The 27 T cell receptor delta chains reported below all come from one sample, sequenced in a study of gamma-delta T cells after stem cell transplantation. TCRdb called clones anew from the RT-PCR reads with CATT. The sample carries approximately 1,600 delta-chain clones, roughly 4% recorded once. Sequenced: gamma-delta T cells. The receptors here all came from a human donor. It is not recorded whose cells these are; they may come from a transplant donor.

This clone was counted a few times. With a far larger clone one base away, a read error is the likely cause. Other DNA sequences in the same sample also yield this CDR3. This chain links TRDV2 with TRDJ1; possibly TRDD3 for D (6 bases). The CDR3 loop spans 17 amino acids. The germline V gene has CDR1 GEAIGNYY and CDR2 EKD. The CDR3 loop reads CACDKLSGEKYTDKLIF. The CDR3 DNA reads as TGCGCCTGTGACAAACTTTCGGGGGAGAAGTACACCGATAAACTCATCTTT.

This clone was counted only a few times. A much larger clone differs by one base, so this may be a read error. Other DNA sequences within the sample encode an identical CDR3. The chain couples TRDV2 to TRDJ1; the match to TRDD3 covers 12 bases. This CDR3 comprises 17 residues. In germline, CDR1 is GEAIGNYY, CDR2 EKD. In nucleotides, the CDR3 is TGTGCCTGTGACACATTAAGTACTGGGGGATACACCGATAAACTCATCTTC. Translated, it gives CACDTLSTGGYTDKLIF.

V gene TRDV2 combines with J gene TRDJ1, with 11 bases aligning to TRDD3. The V gene end was trimmed by 3 bases and the J gene end by 0 bases; junction bases not matched to a gene: 8. The CDR3 extends over 17 amino acids. The V gene's germline CDR1 is GEAIGNYY and CDR2 EKD. CDR3 bases: TGTGCCTGTGACTTACTGGGGGATAGGGGGGACACCGATAAACTCATCTTT. As protein: CACDLLGDRGDTDKLIF.

The rearrangement uses TRDV2 and TRDJ1; TRDD3 matches 9 bases. J gave up 0 bases and V 3 bases, and 10 bases lay outside the gene matches. Looked up from germline, CDR1 is GEAIGNYY and CDR2 is EKD. The CDR3 spans 17 residues. CDR3 region: CACDAILGDLDTDKLIF. The DNA of the CDR3 is TGTGCCTGTGACGCCATACTGGGGGACCTAGACACCGATAAACTCATCTTT.

As regards this clone: A much larger clone differs by one base, so this may be a read error. J is TRDJ1 and V is TRDV2; TRDD3 agrees at 9 bases. Unmatched junction bases numbered 14, after V lost 4 bases and J lost 0 bases. The length of the CDR3 is 18 residues. Germline V CDR1 and CDR2: GEAIGNYY, EKD. The chain's CDR3 is CACEPVRTGGPYTDKLIF. CDR3 sequence (DNA): TGTGCCTGTGAACCTGTGCGGACTGGGGGACCGTACACCGATAAACTCATCTTT.

V is TRDV2 and J is TRDJ1; 9 bases are shared with TRDD3. Germline assignment: CDR1 GEAIGNYY and CDR2 EKD. J lost 2 bases, V lost 0 bases, and 18 bases had no gene match. The length of the CDR3 is 20 residues. In nucleotides, the CDR3 is TGTGCCTGTGACACCGTAGACCGGGGGATACACCCCGGTAGGACCGATAAACTCATCTTT. This translates into CACDTVDRGIHPGRTDKLIF.

To note about this clone: A much larger clone differs from this one at a single base, so this may be a read error. V gene TRDV2 combines with J gene TRDJ1; TRDD3 aligns across 8 bases. The CDR3 runs to 16 residues. The ends lost 3 bases at V and 0 bases at J; junction bases unmatched: 8. From germline, CDR1 is GEAIGNYY and CDR2 EKD. CDR3 region: CACDPLGGPYTDKLIF. The CDR3 coding sequence is TGTGCCTGTGACCCACTGGGGGGGCCGTACACCGATAAACTCATCTTT.

No call was made for the V gene; the J gene is TRDJ1; the table's D call, TRDD3, has no DNA check behind it. This CDR3 region has 16 residues. The CDR3 DNA follows: TGTGCCTGTGACAGTCTAGGGACTGGGGTACCCACGTCCCTCATCTTT. Protein: CACDSLGTGVPTSLIF.

This clone is categorized as large. This chain joins TRDV2 and TRDJ3; 8 bases map to TRDD3. This CDR3 has 20 residues. With 0 bases clipped from V and 0 bases from J, the junction kept 9 bases outside the gene matches. Germline V gene sequence: CDR1 GEAIGNYY, CDR2 EKD. CDR3 loop: CACDTVLGATSSWDTRQMFF. The DNA for the CDR3 is TGTGCCTGTGACACCGTACTGGGGGCTACGAGCTCCTGGGACACCCGACAGATGTTTTTC.

The rearrangement joins TRDV2 to TRDJ1; 8 nucleotides agree with TRDD3. Germline-derived CDR1 and CDR2 are GEAIGNYY and EKD. The CDR3 extends over 20 amino acids. The V segment lost 0 bases and the J segment 3 bases; nucleotides outside the gene matches: 20. The CDR3 region is CACDTVKALLGEWGADKLIF. The CDR3 DNA sequence: TGTGCCTGTGACACCGTGAAGGCTTTGCTGGGGGAATGGGGCGCCGATAAACTCATCTTT.

In its sample, this clone was seen a few times. Since a much larger clone is just one base distant, this may be a read error. Within the sample, other DNA sequences also encode this same CDR3. This chain links TRDV2 with TRDJ1, with TRDD3 identical over 7 bases. J lost 0 bases, V lost 4 bases, and 16 bases had no gene match. Germline V gene lookup returns CDR1 GEAIGNYY and CDR2 EKD. The CDR3 consists of 18 residues. The CDR3 DNA sequence: TGTGCCTGTGATACCGTACATACTGGGGACTTTCACACCGATAAACTCATCTTT. As protein: CACDTVHTGDFHTDKLIF.

The table lists this clone with a few counts. The chain employs TRDV2 and TRDJ1, with 13 bases identical to TRDD3. The CDR3 consists of 19 residues. V lost 0 bases, J lost 8 bases, and 17 bases stayed unmatched. Germline V gene lookup returns CDR1 GEAIGNYY and CDR2 EKD. The CDR3 loop is CACDTIRYSTGGYGKKLIF. CDR3 DNA sequence: TGTGCCTGTGACACCATAAGATATTCGACTGGGGGATACGGGAAAAAACTCATCTTT.

This clone has more than one count but fewer than ten. This chain links TRDV2 with TRDJ3; possibly TRDD2 or TRDD3 for D (5 bases each). The germline V gene has CDR1 GEAIGNYY and CDR2 EKD. The CDR3 totals 21 residues. Trimming took 0 bases from V and 3 from J, leaving 23 bases between them. The CDR3 bases are TGTGCCTGTGACACCTTGTCTGGGACCCTTCAGGACCTCTGGGACACCCGACAGATGTTTTTC. Encoded protein: CACDTLSGTLQDLWDTRQMFF.

By sample share, this clone is large (0.1 to 1%). The chain combines TRDV2 with TRDJ1, with 10 nucleotides matching TRDD3. Germline V gene lookup returns CDR1 GEAIGNYY and CDR2 EKD. J lost 4 bases, V lost 0 bases, and 19 bases had no gene match. The CDR3 has 20 amino acids. The CDR3, as DNA: TGTGCCTGTGACACCGTAAGTGGGGGATACCGACCTGGTATGAACGATAAACTCATCTTT. Its translation: CACDTVSGGYRPGMNDKLIF.

J is TRDJ1 and V is TRDV2; TRDD3 aligns across 13 bases. V shed 0 bases, J shed 0 bases, and the junction held 24 bases outside the gene matches. There are 24 residues in the CDR3. Germline V gene lookup returns CDR1 GEAIGNYY and CDR2 EKD. The CDR3 loop is CACDTVVGSTGGYVAYQYTDKLIF. The CDR3 coding sequence is TGTGCCTGTGACACCGTGGTTGGTTCCACTGGGGGATACGTGGCCTACCAGTACACCGATAAACTCATCTTT.

In this sample, this clone turned up a few times. The chain couples TRDV2 to TRDJ1; D is unclear. The CDR3 totals 15 residues. Per the germline V gene, CDR1 is GEAIGNYY and CDR2 is EKD. V was trimmed by 1 base and J by 1 base, leaving 12 bases between them. CDR3 DNA sequence: TGTGCCTGTGACACGCTAGTTCGAGCCACCGATAAACTCATCTTT. Translated: CACDTLVRATDKLIF.

This clone has just a few counts. TCRdb's protein, taken from a much larger clone, differs from this DNA's translation at residue 2, likely owing to a read error; the protein displayed comes from the DNA. The chain is built from TRDV2 and TRDJ1; TRDD3 matches at 9 bases. Germline loops: CDR1 GEAIGNYY, CDR2 EKD. The CDR3 is made up of 16 amino acids. The CDR3 DNA is TGTTCCTGTGACCCACTGGGGGAGCCGTACACCGATAAACTCATCTTT. This encodes CSCDPLGEPYTDKLIF.

By share, this clone ranks as large. This same CDR3 is encoded by further DNA sequences in the sample. V gene TRDV2 combines with J gene TRDJ1, with TRDD3 matching over 9 bases. Germline CDR1 is GEAIGNYY and CDR2 is EKD. This CDR3 region has 18 residues. With 3 bases clipped from V and 0 bases from J, the junction kept 13 bases outside the gene matches. CDR3 amino acids: CACDPVNWGTSYTDKLIF. The CDR3 DNA reads as TGTGCCTGTGACCCGGTAAACTGGGGGACCTCGTACACCGATAAACTCATCTTT.

This chain uses TRDV2 with TRDJ1; 10 bases fit TRDD3. V was pared by 2 bases and J by 1 base, with 15 bases of the junction left unmatched. Germline values: CDR1 GEAIGNYY, CDR2 EKD. This CDR3 comprises 19 residues. This CDR3 is CACDRVVLGDPRSTDKLIF. The CDR3 DNA follows: TGTGCCTGTGACAGGGTCGTACTGGGGGATCCAAGGAGCACCGATAAACTCATCTTT.

Points on this clone: The junction does not match germline at one end; this may be a read error. The chain carries TRDV2 and TRDJ3; D is possibly TRDD3 (6 bases). This CDR3 is built from 20 residues. Germline V lookup: CDR1 GEAIGNYY, CDR2 EKD. CDR3 in DNA: TGTGCCTGTGACATGTCATGGGGGGCTCGAAACTCCTGGGACACCCGACAGGTGTTTTTC. It codes for CACDMSWGARNSWDTRQVFF.

This clone is classed as hyperexpanded. This CDR3 is also generated by other DNA sequences in the sample. The J gene is TRDJ1, the V gene TRDV2, with TRDD3 identical over 12 bases. Germline CDR1 and CDR2: GEAIGNYY and EKD. The length of the CDR3 is 15 residues. V lost 3 bases and J lost 10; bases outside the gene matches: 11. Here the CDR3 reads CACDSLTGGYMGLIF. The CDR3, as DNA: TGTGCCTGTGACTCACTAACTGGGGGATACATGGGACTCATCTTT.

With respect to this clone: This is likely an artifact of a read error, given a far larger clone one base away. The identical CDR3 is also encoded by other nucleotide sequences in the sample. V usage is TRDV2 and J usage is TRDJ1, with 12 bases that match TRDD3. Germline CDR1 reads GEAIGNYY; CDR2 reads EKD. This CDR3 has 16 amino acids. For the CDR3, the DNA is TGTGCCTGTGACACCGTGATACTGGGGGATACCGACAAACTCATCTTT. It yields the protein CACDTVILGDTDKLIF.

This clone is termed large. Other DNA sequences within the sample encode an identical CDR3. The J gene is TRDJ1, the V gene TRDV2; 10 nucleotides match TRDD3. The CDR3 is made up of 18 amino acids. V was clipped by 1 base and J by 0 bases; unmatched bases: 10. Germline V lookup: CDR1 GEAIGNYY, CDR2 EKD. This chain's CDR3 is CACDTIGGYEEYTDKLIF. CDR3 bases: TGTGCCTGTGACACGATCGGGGGATACGAGGAGTACACCGATAAACTCATCTTT.

The chain is built from TRDV2 and TRDJ1, with 8 bases identical to TRDD3. The J gene is not listed in TCRdb, so it was assigned here from a DNA match to germline. V was clipped by 0 bases and J by 3 bases; unmatched bases: 14. This CDR3 region has 18 residues. Germline CDR1 GEAIGNYY, CDR2 EKD. CDR3 bases: TGTGCCTGTGACACCGTAGGTACGGCGGGGATACCCTCCGATAAACTCATCTTT. Protein product: CACDTVGTAGIPSDKLIF.

In its sample, this clone was seen a few times. The chain combines TRDV2 with TRDJ1; 10 bases are shared with TRDD3. The CDR3 spans 20 residues. Germline lookup yields CDR1 GEAIGNYY and CDR2 EKD. J gave up 0 bases and V 2 bases, and 17 bases lay outside the gene matches. CDR3 region: CACDILKVLGDGLNTDKLIF. The CDR3 DNA follows: TGTGCCTGTGACATCCTCAAAGTACTGGGGGATGGTCTCAACACCGATAAACTCATCTTT.

The V call is TRDV2, the J call TRDJ1; TRDD3 agrees at 12 bases. After removal of 0 bases from V and 1 base from J, the junction contained 8 bases not matched to a gene. The CDR3 is 18 amino acids. The germline V gene has CDR1 GEAIGNYY and CDR2 EKD. CDR3 residues: CACDTVPGGYAFTDKLIF. The CDR3 DNA sequence: TGTGCCTGTGACACCGTCCCTGGGGGATACGCGTTCACCGATAAACTCATCTTT.

The rearrangement joins TRDV2 to TRDJ1; the D gene is possibly TRDD2 (6 bases). The CDR3 totals 15 residues. Trimming shortened V by 1 base and J by 0 bases, and 11 bases separated the two germline ends. The germline V gene has CDR1 GEAIGNYY and CDR2 EKD. CDR3 sequence (DNA): TGTGCCTGTGACACGGTCCTTCCCCACACCGATAAACTCATCTTT. Its protein is CACDTVLPHTDKLIF.